This T cell receptor beta chain was sequenced in a study of blood T cells in healthy people across ages. Findings of the study overall: Diversity figures based on one million T cells were deemed too low. In long-lived donors, naive CD4+ cell counts and diversity exceeded those of aged donors.

With a J-beta primer mix and a sample-barcoded 5' primer, a second PCR ran 7 to 11 cycles. Every cDNA molecule carried a tag from a template-switch adaptor bearing 12 random nucleotides. Using its own MiXCR run on the 5' RACE reads, TCRdb lists one record per CDR3 protein. This table has 1,500,000 or so distinct CDR3 sequences, approximately 43% appearing once. This clonotype occurred a few times. The antigen remains unidentified. The CDR3 covers 17 residues. All donors came from Russia, were Caucasian and healthy, and spanned ages roughly 6 to 95. Material: blood. The chain combines TRBV12-3 or TRBV12-4 with TRBJ2-1; D ambiguous. The DNA end lines up better with TRBJ2-7; the J call may be wrong. The sequence came from a woman between 18 and 29 years old in good health. The CDR3 protein is CASSPKGSGSSYNEQYF. The CDR3 nucleotides are TGTGCCAGCAGTCCCAAGGGTAGTGGGTCCTCCTACAATGAGCAGTACTTC.